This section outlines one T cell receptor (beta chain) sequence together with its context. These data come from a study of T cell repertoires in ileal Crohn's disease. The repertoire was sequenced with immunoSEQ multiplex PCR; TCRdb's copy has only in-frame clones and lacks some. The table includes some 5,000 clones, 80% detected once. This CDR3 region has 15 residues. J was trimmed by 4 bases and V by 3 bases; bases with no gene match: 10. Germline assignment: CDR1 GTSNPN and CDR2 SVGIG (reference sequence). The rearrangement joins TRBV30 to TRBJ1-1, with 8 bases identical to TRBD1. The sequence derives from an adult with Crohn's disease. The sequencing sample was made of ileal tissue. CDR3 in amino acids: CAWRATGGRGTEAFF. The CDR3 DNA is TGTGCCTGGAGGGCTACAGGGGGAAGGGGCACTGAAGCTTTCTTT. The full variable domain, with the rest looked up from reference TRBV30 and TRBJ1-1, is SQTIHQWPATLVQPVGSPLSLECTVEGTSNPNLYWYRQAAGRGLQLLFYSVGIGQISSEVPQNLSASRPQDRQFILSSKKLLLSDSGFYLCAWRATGGRGTEAFFGQGTRLTVV.